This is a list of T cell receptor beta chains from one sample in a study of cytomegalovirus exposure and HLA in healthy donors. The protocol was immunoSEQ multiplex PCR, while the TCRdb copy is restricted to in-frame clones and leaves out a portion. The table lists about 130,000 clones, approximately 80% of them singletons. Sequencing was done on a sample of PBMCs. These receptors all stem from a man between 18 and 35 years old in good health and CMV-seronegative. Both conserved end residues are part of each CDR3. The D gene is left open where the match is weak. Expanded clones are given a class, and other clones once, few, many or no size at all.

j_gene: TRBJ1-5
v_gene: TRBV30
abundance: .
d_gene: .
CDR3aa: CAWSVFSRRTNQPQHF
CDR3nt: TGTGCCTGGAGTGTATTTTCTCGCAGGACAAATCAGCCCCAGCATTTT

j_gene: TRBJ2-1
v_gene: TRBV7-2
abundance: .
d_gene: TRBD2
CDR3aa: CASSLGASGGDEFF
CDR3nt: TGTGCCAGCAGCTTAGGAGCTAGCGGGGGAGATGAGTTCTTC

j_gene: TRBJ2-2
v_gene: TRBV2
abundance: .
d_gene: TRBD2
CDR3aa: CASRDSGGFTGELFF
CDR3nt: TGTGCCAGCAGAGATAGCGGGGGTTTCACCGGGGAGCTGTTTTTT

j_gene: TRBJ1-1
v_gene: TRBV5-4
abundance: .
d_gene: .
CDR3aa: CATRAGGPIITEAFF
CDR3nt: TGTGCCACCAGGGCGGGCGGTCCGATTATCACTGAAGCTTTCTTT

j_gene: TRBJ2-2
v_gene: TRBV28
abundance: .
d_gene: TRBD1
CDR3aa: CASSTGGNTGELFF
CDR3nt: TGTGCCAGCAGTACAGGGGGCAACACCGGGGAGCTGTTTTTT

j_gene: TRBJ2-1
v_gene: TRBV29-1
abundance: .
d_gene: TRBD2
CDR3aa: CSVVGLAGGSSLPNNEQFF
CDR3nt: TGCAGCGTTGTCGGGCTAGCGGGGGGCTCATCCCTTCCCAACAATGAGCAGTTCTTC

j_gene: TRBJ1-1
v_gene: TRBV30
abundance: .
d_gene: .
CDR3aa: CASETGPNTEAFF
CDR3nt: TGTGCCTCAGAAACAGGTCCGAACACTGAAGCTTTCTTT

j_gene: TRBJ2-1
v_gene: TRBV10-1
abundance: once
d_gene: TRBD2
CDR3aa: CASSASSGGSLYNEQFF
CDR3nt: TGCGCCAGCAGTGCCTCTAGCGGGGGGTCCCTCTACAATGAGCAGTTCTTC

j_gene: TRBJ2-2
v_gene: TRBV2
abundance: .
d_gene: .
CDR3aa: CASRTNGGGELFF
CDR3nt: TGTGCCAGCAGGACTAATGGTGGCGGGGAGCTGTTTTTT

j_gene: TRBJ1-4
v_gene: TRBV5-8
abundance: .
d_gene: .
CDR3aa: CASSLESYPGLFF
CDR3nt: TGTGCCAGCAGCTTGGAAAGTTACCCGGGGCTGTTTTTT

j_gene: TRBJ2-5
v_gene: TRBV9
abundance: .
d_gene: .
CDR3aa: CASSVGLASETQYF
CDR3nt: TGTGCCAGCAGCGTAGGGCTAGCTTCAGAGACCCAGTACTTC

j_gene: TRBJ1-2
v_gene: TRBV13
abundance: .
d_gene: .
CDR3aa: CASSFSANYGYTF
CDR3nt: TGTGCCAGCAGCTTCTCCGCTAACTATGGCTACACCTTC

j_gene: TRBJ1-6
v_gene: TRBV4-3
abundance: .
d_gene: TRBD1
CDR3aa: CASSPRVDRANSPLHF
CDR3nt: TGCGCCAGCAGCCCTAGAGTAGACAGGGCAAATTCACCCCTCCACTTT

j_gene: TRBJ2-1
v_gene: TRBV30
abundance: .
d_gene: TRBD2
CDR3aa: CAWSVISGGVHEQFF
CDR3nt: TGTGCCTGGAGTGTGATTTCCGGGGGGGTCCATGAGCAGTTCTTC